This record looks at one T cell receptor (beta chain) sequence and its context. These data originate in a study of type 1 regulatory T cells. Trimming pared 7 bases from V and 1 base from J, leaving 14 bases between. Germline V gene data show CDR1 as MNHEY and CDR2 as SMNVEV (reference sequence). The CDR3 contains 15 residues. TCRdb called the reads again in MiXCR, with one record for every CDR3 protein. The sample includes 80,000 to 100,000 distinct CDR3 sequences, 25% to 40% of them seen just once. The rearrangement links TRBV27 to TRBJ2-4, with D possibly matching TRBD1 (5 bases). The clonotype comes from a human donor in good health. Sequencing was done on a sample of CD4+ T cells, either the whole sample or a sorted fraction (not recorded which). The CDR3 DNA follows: TGTGCCAGCATTAAGGGCAGGGCTGCCAAAAACATTCAGTACTTC. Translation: CASIKGRAAKNIQYF.